Sequencing of this T cell receptor (beta chain) was carried out in a study of CD8+CD57+ T cells in acquired aplastic anemia. The V gene end was trimmed by 4 bases and the J gene end by 7 bases; junction bases not matched to a gene: 6. Germline V gene lookup returns CDR1 LNHDA and CDR2 SQIVND (reference sequence). This CDR3 is built from 16 residues. Both TCR beta VDJ combination and CDR3 sequence profiling were carried out. Genomic DNA was the template for this profiling. TCRdb independently ran MiXCR on the reads; one entry per CDR3 protein. The data hold about 160,000 distinct CDR3 sequences, with around 40% observed a single time.

The sequenced sample was sorted CD4+, CD8+, or CD8+CD57+ T cells (not recorded which) from PBMCs. The chain is built from TRBV19 and TRBJ2-1, with TRBD2 matching 14 bases. The source is a human donor in good health. This CDR3 reads CASSTGLAGDRNEQFF. The CDR3 DNA sequence: TGTGCCAGTAGTACGGGACTAGCGGGAGATCGGAATGAGCAGTTCTTC.